This TCR beta chain was profiled in a study of blood T cell repertoires in COVID-19. Study-wide background: PBMCs, B-cell-depleted T cells, or T cells were the source of the cDNA or gDNA that made up the material.

The V and J ends lost 5 bases and 1 base respectively, with 6 bases between them. Germline CDR1 reads SGHTA; CDR2 reads FQGTGA. The CDR3 consists of 12 residues. Sequenced by immunoSEQ multiplex PCR; TCRdb stores in-frame clones only, minus some. The sample lists more than 300,000 clones; 86% were seen once. The sequencing sample was made of peripheral blood. The clonotype was recovered from a woman in her 50s with acute or convalescent COVID-19. This chain uses TRBV7-3 with TRBJ2-7, with a tentative D call TRBD2 (5 bases). CDR3 region: CASSRLSYEQYF. The CDR3 DNA reads as TGTGCCAGCAGCCGACTATCCTACGAGCAGTACTTC.